This entry describes one TCR beta chain. Antigen: not known. This entry comes from a study of cytomegalovirus exposure and HLA in healthy donors. Study-level results: A later analysis reportedly found that, within productive TCRs, an Asian-associated ancestry cluster had fewer N-insertions than the mean observed across the approximately 690 donors.

Nobody recorded the CMV serostatus of this donor. The PCR made use of 60 Vbeta and 13 Jbeta primers. Method: immunoSEQ multiplex PCR; TCRdb's copy keeps in-frame clones and lacks some. The repertoire holds just over 70,000 clones, with around 70% as singletons. This clonotype originated in a human donor in good health. Sequencing input: PBMCs.

The CDR3 is CAALQGYTEAFF. DNA of the CDR3: TGTGCCGCTCTACAGGGATACACTGAAGCTTTCTTT. This sequence joins TRBV30 and TRBJ1-1, with D possibly TRBD1 on 6 matching bases. The CDR3 covers 12 residues. The germline V gene has CDR1 GTSNPN and CDR2 SVGIG (reference sequence). V lost 8 bases to trimming and J lost 3 bases, with 13 bases between them.